The 25 T cell receptor beta chains below all came from one sample that was sequenced in a study of identical twins. One entry per CDR3 protein, called by TCRdb with MiXCR from the 5' RACE reads. The table includes roughly 720,000 distinct CDR3 sequences, roughly 18% detected once. The sample was also linked to a second study, of T cells expressing NK-cell markers.

The specimen sequenced was PBMCs. The source of these receptors is a woman between 18 and 29 years old in good health.

A few counts support this clonotype. The gene calls are TRBV10-1 and TRBJ2-7; unclear D gene. Germline V gene sequence: CDR1 WNHNN, CDR2 SYGVQD (reference sequence). The CDR3 contains 10 residues. V was trimmed by 3 bases and J by 6 bases, leaving 3 bases between them. CDR3 nucleotides: TGCGCCAGCAGTGAAGGCGAGCAGTACTTC. Translating gives CASSEGEQYF.

The chain is built from TRBV4-3 and TRBJ2-4; a weak D match, TRBD2 (7 bases). CDR3 length equals 16 residues. Per germline, CDR1 LGHNA and CDR2 YSLEER. Trimming left V 4 bases short and J 2 bases short, with 15 bases between. CDR3 amino acids: CASSLGGQESKNIQYF. In DNA form, the CDR3 reads TGCGCCAGCAGCCTCGGGGGGCAGGAATCCAAAAACATTCAGTACTTC.

This clonotype was recorded a few times. The rearrangement links TRBV12-3 or TRBV12-4 to TRBJ2-2; 7 bases agree with TRBD2. This CDR3 is built from 13 residues. V dropped 8 bases and J dropped 4; count of bases not matched to a gene: 4. The CDR3 reads CASGRAGTGELFF. CDR3 coding DNA: TGTGCCAGCGGGAGGGCGGGCACCGGGGAGCTGTTTTTT.

The CDR3 region has the DNA TGTGCCAGCAGTGTAACTAGCGGGGGAATCGAGACCCAGTACTTC. Protein sequence: CASSVTSGGIETQYF. The chain couples TRBV27 to TRBJ2-5; 11 nucleotides match TRBD2. The ends lost 5 bases at V and 5 bases at J; junction bases unmatched: 7. The germline V gene encodes CDR1 MNHEY and CDR2 SMNVEV (reference sequence). The CDR3 is 15 residues long.

V usage is TRBV20-1 and J usage is TRBJ1-1; 7 bases map to TRBD1. The germline gives CDR1 DFQATT, CDR2 SNEGSKA (reference sequence). This CDR3 has 11 residues. Written as DNA, the CDR3 is TGCAGGGCAGGGGGTCGGACTGAAGCTTTCTTT. Encoded protein: CRAGGRTEAFF.

A few counts support this clonotype. V and J are TRBV20-1 and TRBJ2-1; no clear D. Germline V gene sequence: CDR1 DFQATT, CDR2 SNEGSKA (reference sequence). The CDR3 sequence is 13 residues long. V gave up 7 bases and J gave up 3 bases, with 13 bases separating them. CDR3 sequence (DNA): TGCAGTGTGCAGGAATCGGACTACAATGAGCAGTTCTTC. Amino acid sequence: CSVQESDYNEQFF.

V is TRBV29-1 and J is TRBJ1-1, with a possible D match to TRBD1 (5 bases). The CDR3 totals 12 residues. Germline V gene lookup returns CDR1 SQVTM and CDR2 ANQGSEA. V was clipped by 5 bases and J by 5 bases, with 12 bases between them. DNA of the CDR3: TGCAGCGTTCTCCAGGGAGGGACTGAAGCTTTCTTT. Translating gives CSVLQGGTEAFF. The complete variable domain, with remaining parts taken from reference TRBV29-1 and TRBJ1-1, reads SAVISQKPSRDICQRGTSLTIQCQVDSQVTMMFWYRQQPGQSLTLIATANQGSEATYESGFVIDKFPISRPNLTFSTLTVSNMSPEDSSIYLCSVLQGGTEAFFGQGTRLTVV.

This clonotype was seen repeatedly, ten times or more. The chain has TRBV15 and TRBJ2-5; D remains ambiguous. Trimming removed 1 base at V and 5 bases at J, with 23 bases between. Per the germline V gene, CDR1 is LNHNV and CDR2 is YYDKDF (reference sequence). The CDR3 totals 18 residues. CDR3 region: CATSRVPSRPSFAETQYF. CDR3 sequence (DNA): TGTGCCACCAGCAGAGTCCCATCTCGTCCTAGTTTTGCGGAGACCCAGTACTTC.

This clonotype appeared a few times. The rearrangement uses TRBV6-1 and TRBJ1-1; D gene ambiguous. The V end was cut by 4 bases, the J end by 1 base, with 10 bases between. The germline V gene encodes CDR1 MNHNS and CDR2 SASEGT. The CDR3 is 14 residues long. The CDR3 reads CASSVRRQNTEAFF. Here the CDR3 DNA reads TGTGCCAGCAGTGTGCGACGGCAGAACACTGAAGCTTTCTTT.

This sequence joins TRBV5-1 and TRBJ2-3, with unresolved D. V shed 7 bases and J shed 0 bases, with 9 bases lying between them. The length of the CDR3 is 13 residues. Germline V gives CDR1 SGHRS, CDR2 YFSETQ. CDR3 DNA sequence: TGCGCCAGCTGTCGTTCTAGCACAGATACGCAGTATTTT. This codes for CASCRSSTDTQYF.

The chain links TRBV14 to TRBJ2-5, with D perhaps given as TRBD1 or TRBD2 (6 bases each). From germline, CDR1 is SGHDN and CDR2 FVKESK. The CDR3 runs 16 residues. Trimming cost V 1 base and J 3 bases, with 15 bases left between them. CDR3 region: CASSQGRRGGKETQYF. The CDR3 region has the DNA TGTGCCAGCAGCCAAGGGCGAAGAGGGGGGAAAGAGACCCAGTACTTC.

The rearrangement uses TRBV5-5 and TRBJ1-1; tentative D call: TRBD1 (6 bases). Germline assignment: CDR1 SGHKS and CDR2 YYEKEE (reference sequence). The CDR3 sequence is 15 residues long. The ends were cut back, 2 bases at V and 0 bases at J, with 11 bases in the middle. The CDR3 DNA is TGTGCCAGCAGCTTCCAAGGACAGTTGAACACTGAAGCTTTCTTT. Amino acids: CASSFQGQLNTEAFF.

V gene TRBV10-1 combines with J gene TRBJ2-7; 8 bases line up with TRBD1. Germline values: CDR1 WNHNN, CDR2 SYGVQD (reference sequence). This CDR3 comprises 13 residues. J was trimmed by 5 bases and V by 6 bases; bases with no gene match: 6. The CDR3 spells CASRRTGNDEQYF. The DNA for the CDR3 is TGCGCCAGCAGGAGGACAGGGAACGACGAGCAGTACTTC.

This clonotype was seen more than once but under ten times. CDR3: CSVDGGTGGYEQYF. CDR3 in DNA: TGCAGCGTTGACGGGGGGACGGGAGGCTACGAGCAGTACTTC. The chain couples TRBV29-1 to TRBJ2-7; 7 bases map to TRBD2. The CDR3 contains 14 residues. The trim removed 3 bases at V and 3 bases at J, leaving 8 bases unmatched. The germline V gene has CDR1 SQVTM and CDR2 ANQGSEA.

This clonotype was observed a handful of times. The CDR3 DNA follows: TGTGCCAGCAGTTTAAACAGGAATGGCTACACCTTC. This sequence encodes CASSLNRNGYTF. The chain couples TRBV12-3 or TRBV12-4 to TRBJ1-2; D may be TRBD1 (5 bases). This CDR3 has 12 residues. V lost 2 bases and J lost 6, with 7 bases in between.

This chain uses TRBV7-2 with TRBJ2-3; D gene ambiguous. The CDR3 length is 13 residues. Per the germline V gene, CDR1 is SGHTA and CDR2 is FQGNSA. V gave up 3 bases and J gave up 6 bases, with 10 bases separating them. The CDR3 loop is CASSFRVGDTQYF. CDR3 nucleotide sequence: TGTGCCAGCAGCTTCCGGGTAGGGGATACGCAGTATTTT.

This clonotype occurred a few times. J is TRBJ2-5 and V is TRBV5-1; unclear D gene. Per germline, CDR1 SGHRS and CDR2 YFSETQ. The CDR3 length is 15 residues. Trimming pared 0 bases from V and 1 base from J, leaving 10 bases between. CDR3 nucleotide sequence: TGCGCCAGCAGCTTGGTTCACGCCCTCCAAGAGACCCAGTACTTC. Encoded protein: CASSLVHALQETQYF.

This CDR3 is CASSPLIGNPGELFF. The CDR3 DNA is TGTGCCAGCAGCCCTTTGATTGGAAATCCCGGGGAGCTGTTTTTT. The genes are TRBV3-1 and TRBJ2-2; D is unresolved. Looked up from germline, CDR1 is LGHDT and CDR2 is YNNKEL (reference sequence). There are 15 residues in the CDR3. Trimming pared 4 bases from V and 6 bases from J, leaving 15 bases between.

V gene TRBV12-3 or TRBV12-4 combines with J gene TRBJ2-1; either TRBD1 or TRBD2 may supply D (5 bases each). Trimming took off 5 bases at V and 6 bases at J, with 17 bases between the two ends. The CDR3 contains 15 residues. The CDR3 DNA sequence: TGTGCCAGCAGTGAGCCGGGACGGGGTGGCAATGAGCAGTTCTTC. This sequence encodes CASSEPGRGGNEQFF.

The genes are TRBV4-3 and TRBJ2-1, with 8 positions matching TRBD2. CDR3 length: 16 amino acids. V was pared by 0 bases and J by 4 bases, with 5 bases of the junction left unmatched. Germline lookup yields CDR1 LGHNA and CDR2 YSLEER. The CDR3 spells CASSQDLASGYNEQFF. CDR3 DNA: TGCGCCAGCAGCCAAGATCTGGCTAGCGGGTACAATGAGCAGTTCTTC.

The chain combines TRBV4-2 with TRBJ2-1, with D hard to call. Germline assignment: CDR1 LGHNA and CDR2 YNFKEQ. The V end lost 0 bases, the J end lost 3 bases, and 9 bases lay between the germline ends. This CDR3 is built from 15 residues. In DNA, the CDR3 is TGTGCCAGCAGCCAAGAATCGGACGGCTACAATGAGCAGTTCTTC. It yields the protein CASSQESDGYNEQFF.

The table lists this clonotype with a few counts. CDR3 sequence (DNA): TGTGCCAGCACCCCTCTGGGGACAAATTACAATGAGCAGTTCTTC. Translating it yields CASTPLGTNYNEQFF. The V call is TRBV6-1, the J call TRBJ2-1, with D possibly matching TRBD1 (6 bases). V lost 7 bases and J 4 bases, leaving 17 bases between the germline ends. The CDR3 has 15 residues. Germline CDR1 MNHNS, CDR2 SASEGT.

The chain employs TRBV10-3 and TRBJ2-1; 7 nucleotides align to TRBD1. Germline assignment: CDR1 ENHRY and CDR2 SYGVKD. This CDR3 has 13 amino acids. V dropped 10 bases and J dropped 6; count of bases not matched to a gene: 9. The CDR3 is CATRQQGVNEQFF. CDR3 DNA: TGTGCCACCCGACAGCAGGGGGTCAATGAGCAGTTCTTC.

This clonotype occurred a few times. The V gene is TRBV20-1, the J gene TRBJ1-2, with TRBD1 as a possible D gene (6 bases). Germline V gene sequence: CDR1 DFQATT, CDR2 SNEGSKA (reference sequence). The CDR3 contains 14 residues. V was shortened by 4 bases and J by 8 bases, with 20 bases between the two germline ends. This CDR3 is CSAIHITGSWGYTF. The CDR3 coding sequence is TGCAGTGCTATACATATTACAGGGTCCTGGGGCTACACCTTC.

A few counts support this clonotype. This rearrangement joins TRBV20-1 to TRBJ2-5; D remains unclear. Germline V gene sequence: CDR1 DFQATT, CDR2 SNEGSKA (reference sequence). V lost 6 bases and J lost 4, with 18 bases in between. The CDR3 covers 14 residues. The CDR3 spells CSAPSRPPAETQYF. The CDR3 DNA reads as TGCAGTGCCCCCAGCCGACCGCCCGCAGAGACCCAGTACTTC.